This TCR beta chain was captured in a study of cytomegalovirus exposure and HLA in healthy donors. Nominally healthy donors were sampled, though unrecorded immune exposures were likely. Germline loops: CDR1 SGHRS, CDR2 YFSETQ. The CDR3 covers 17 residues. With V trimmed by 8 bases and J by 4 bases, 14 bases remained unmatched. 13 Jbeta primers and 60 Vbeta primers were used for the PCR. The repertoire was sequenced with immunoSEQ multiplex PCR; TCRdb's copy has only in-frame clones and lacks some. The table includes about 150,000 clones, 65% to 85% detected once. Remarks on this clone: Its antigen is not identified.

Study-wide points: The study dropped some indistinguishable V segments, TRBV6-2 and TRBV6-3 among them. Later on, a genetic analysis was performed. It linked a missense variant in DCLRE1C with V- and J-gene trimming of TCR beta. A previous analysis found most TCR beta V segments productive roughly 87% or roughly 30% of the time.

Material for sequencing was PBMCs. This TCR came from a man younger than 40 in good health and CMV-seronegative. V gene TRBV5-1 combines with J gene TRBJ2-5; TRBD2 agrees at 13 bases. CDR3 DNA sequence: TGCGCCAGGAGACTAGCGGGAGGTTCGGTGGAGGGAGAGACCCAGTACTTC. Its translation is CARRLAGGSVEGETQYF.